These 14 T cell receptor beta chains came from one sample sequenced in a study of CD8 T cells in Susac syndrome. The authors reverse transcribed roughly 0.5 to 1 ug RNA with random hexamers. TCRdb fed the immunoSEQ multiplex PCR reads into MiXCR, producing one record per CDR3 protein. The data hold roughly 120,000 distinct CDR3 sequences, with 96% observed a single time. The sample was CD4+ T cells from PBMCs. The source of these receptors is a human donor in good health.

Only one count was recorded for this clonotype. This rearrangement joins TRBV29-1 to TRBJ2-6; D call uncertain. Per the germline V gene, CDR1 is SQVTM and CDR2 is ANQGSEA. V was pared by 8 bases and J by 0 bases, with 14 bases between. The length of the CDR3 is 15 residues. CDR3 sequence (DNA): TGCAGCTACAAGACGTCGATCTCTGGGGCCAACGTCCTGACTTTC. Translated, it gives CSYKTSISGANVLTF. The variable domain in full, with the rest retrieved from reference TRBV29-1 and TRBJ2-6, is SAVISQKPSRDICQRGTSLTIQCQVDSQVTMMFWYRQQPGQSLTLIATANQGSEATYESGFVIDKFPISRPNLTFSTLTVSNMSPEDSSIYLCSYKTSISGANVLTFGAGSRLTVL.

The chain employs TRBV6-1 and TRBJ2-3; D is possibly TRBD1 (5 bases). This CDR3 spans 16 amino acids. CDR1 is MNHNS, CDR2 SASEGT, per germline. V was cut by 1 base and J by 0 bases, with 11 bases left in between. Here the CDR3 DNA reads TGTGCCAGCAGTGAAGGCCAGGGTACTAGCACAGATACGCAGTATTTT. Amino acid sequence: CASSEGQGTSTDTQYF.

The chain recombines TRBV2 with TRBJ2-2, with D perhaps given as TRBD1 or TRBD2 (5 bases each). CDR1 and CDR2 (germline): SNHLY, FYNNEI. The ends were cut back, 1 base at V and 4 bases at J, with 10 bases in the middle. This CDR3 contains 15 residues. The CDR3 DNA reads TGTGCCAGCAGTGAAGGTCTGAGGGGCACCGGGGAGCTGTTTTTT. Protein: CASSEGLRGTGELFF.

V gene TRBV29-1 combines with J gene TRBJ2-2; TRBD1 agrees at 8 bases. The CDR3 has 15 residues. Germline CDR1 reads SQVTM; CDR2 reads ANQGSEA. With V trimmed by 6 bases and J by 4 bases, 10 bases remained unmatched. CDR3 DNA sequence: TGCAGCGTCCTGACAGGGGACTTGATCACCGGGGAGCTGTTTTTT. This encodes CSVLTGDLITGELFF.

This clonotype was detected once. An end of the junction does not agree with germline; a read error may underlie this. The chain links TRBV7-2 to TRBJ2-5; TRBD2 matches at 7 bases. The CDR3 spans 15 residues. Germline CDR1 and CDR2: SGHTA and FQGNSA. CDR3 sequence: CASSLEGPRRGSPLF. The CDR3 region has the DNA TGTGCCAGCAGCTTAGAGGGACCGCGGCGGGGGTCACCATTATTC.

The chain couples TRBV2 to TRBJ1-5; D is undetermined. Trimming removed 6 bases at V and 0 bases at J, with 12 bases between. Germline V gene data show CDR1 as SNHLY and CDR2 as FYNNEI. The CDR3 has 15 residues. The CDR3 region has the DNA TGTGCCAGCAGATCTGGTGGCCATAGCAATCAGCCCCAGCATTTT. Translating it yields CASRSGGHSNQPQHF. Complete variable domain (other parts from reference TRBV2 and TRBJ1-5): EPEVTQTPSHQVTQMGQEVILRCVPISNHLYFYWYRQILGQKVEFLVSFYNNEISEKSEIFDDQFSVERPDGSNFTLKIRSTKLEDSAMYFCASRSGGHSNQPQHFGDGTRLSIL.

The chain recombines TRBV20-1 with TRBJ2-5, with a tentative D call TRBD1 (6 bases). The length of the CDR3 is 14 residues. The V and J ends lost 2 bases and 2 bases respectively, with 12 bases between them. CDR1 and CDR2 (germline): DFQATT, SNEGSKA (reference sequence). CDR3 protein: CSARPGTKQETQYF. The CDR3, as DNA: TGCAGTGCTAGACCCGGGACAAAGCAAGAGACCCAGTACTTC.

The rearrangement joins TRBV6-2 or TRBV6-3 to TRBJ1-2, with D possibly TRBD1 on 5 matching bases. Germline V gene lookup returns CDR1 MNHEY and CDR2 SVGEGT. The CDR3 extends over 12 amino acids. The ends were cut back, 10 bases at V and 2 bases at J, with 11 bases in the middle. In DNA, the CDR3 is TGTGCCACCACAGGATCAAACTATGGCTACACCTTC. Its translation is CATTGSNYGYTF.

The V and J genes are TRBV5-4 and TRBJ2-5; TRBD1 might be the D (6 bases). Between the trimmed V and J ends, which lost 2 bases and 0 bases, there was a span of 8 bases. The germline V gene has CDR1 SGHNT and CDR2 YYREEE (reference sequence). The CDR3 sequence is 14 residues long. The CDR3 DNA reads TGTGCCAGCAGCTTCCGGGACAACCAAGAGACCCAGTACTTC. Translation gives CASSFRDNQETQYF.

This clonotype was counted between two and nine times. CDR3 residues: CASSLAGTSGYNEQFF. CDR3 bases: TGTGCCAGCAGCTTAGCCGGGACTAGCGGATACAATGAGCAGTTCTTC. The chain employs TRBV11-2 and TRBJ2-1; 11 nucleotides agree with TRBD2. CDR3 length equals 16 residues. V gave up 1 base and J gave up 4 bases; unmatched junction bases: 3. Germline V lookup: CDR1 SGHAT, CDR2 FQNNGV.

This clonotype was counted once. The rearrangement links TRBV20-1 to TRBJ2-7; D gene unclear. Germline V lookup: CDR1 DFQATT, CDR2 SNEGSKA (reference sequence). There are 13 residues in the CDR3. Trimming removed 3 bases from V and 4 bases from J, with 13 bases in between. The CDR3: CSASVALGYEQYF. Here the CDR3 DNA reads TGCAGTGCTAGCGTAGCTTTGGGGTACGAGCAGTACTTC.

This chain's CDR3 is CASSWDRGRTEAFF. The CDR3 bases are TGTGCCAGCAGTTGGGACAGGGGGCGGACTGAAGCTTTCTTT. This chain joins TRBV27 and TRBJ1-1; 12 bases fit TRBD1. The CDR3 extends over 14 amino acids. The V and J ends lost 4 bases and 5 bases, in that order; junction bases with no gene match: 2. Per the germline V gene, CDR1 is MNHEY and CDR2 is SMNVEV (reference sequence).

The CDR3 sequence is CASQERGEQFF. CDR3 nucleotides: TGTGCCAGCCAAGAGCGGGGGGAGCAGTTCTTC. The chain uses TRBV10-3 and TRBJ2-1; 8 bases map to TRBD2. The CDR3 is made up of 11 amino acids. V lost 10 bases to trimming and J lost 10 bases; unmatched junction nucleotides: 6. The germline V gene has CDR1 ENHRY and CDR2 SYGVKD.

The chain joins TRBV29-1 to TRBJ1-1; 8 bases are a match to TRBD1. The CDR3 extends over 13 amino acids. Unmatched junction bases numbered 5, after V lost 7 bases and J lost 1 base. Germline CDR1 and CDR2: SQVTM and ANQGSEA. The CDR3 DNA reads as TGCAGCGCCGGACAGGGAGGGAACACTGAAGCTTTCTTT. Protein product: CSAGQGGNTEAFF.